These 4 T cell receptor beta chains originate from one sample sequenced in a study of T cells in tuberculosis. Profiled with immunoSEQ multiplex PCR; TCRdb holds only in-frame clones, not every one. The top ten hold 10% to 12% of the sample, which has about 35,000 clones, under 95% seen once. As for time point: new active TB diagnosis, blood taken before or within 7 days of starting treatment. The sample in question was PBMCs, obtained at tuberculosis diagnosis. Receptors were obtained from an adult with tuberculosis.

The rearrangement uses TRBV5-5 and TRBJ1-5; D call uncertain. CDR3 length: 15 residues. The germline V gene encodes CDR1 SGHKS and CDR2 YYEKEE (reference sequence). Trimming pared 1 base from V and 4 bases from J, leaving 12 bases between. This chain's CDR3 is CASSLRPVINQPQHF. DNA of the CDR3: TGTGCCAGCAGCTTGCGTCCAGTAATAAATCAGCCCCAGCATTTT.

This chain links TRBV6-4 with TRBJ1-1; 9 bases fit TRBD1. After removal of 6 bases from V and 0 bases from J, the junction contained 8 bases not matched to a gene. CDR3 size: 16 residues. CDR1 and CDR2 from the germline V gene are MRHNA and SNTAGT. CDR3 amino acids: CASRQTGGRLNTEAFF. Written as DNA, the CDR3 is TGTGCCAGCAGGCAGACAGGGGGGCGACTGAACACTGAAGCTTTCTTT.

The CDR3 nucleotides read TGTGCCAGCTCACGGGCAGGGGACTACGAGCAGTACTTC. It is translated as CASSRAGDYEQYF. J is TRBJ2-7 and V is TRBV18; a weak D match, TRBD1 (6 bases). This CDR3 contains 13 residues. Germline-derived CDR1 and CDR2 are KGHSH and LQKENI. Trimming shortened V by 4 bases and J by 3 bases, and 10 bases separated the two germline ends. The full variable domain, with the rest looked up from reference TRBV18 and TRBJ2-7, is NAGVMQNPRHLVRRRGQEARLRCSPMKGHSHVYWYRQLPEEGLKFMVYLQKENIIDESGMPKERFSAEFPKEGPSILRIQQVVRGDSAAYFCASSRAGDYEQYFGPGTRLTVT.

The genes are TRBV9 and TRBJ1-2; no firm D call. V lost 4 bases and J lost 8, with 15 bases in between. There are 13 residues in the CDR3. Germline V gives CDR1 SGDLS, CDR2 YYNGEE. The CDR3 nucleotides are TGTGCCAGCAGCCCAACGGACTCTTCGGGCTACACCTTC. It encodes CASSPTDSSGYTF.